The subject of this entry is one T cell receptor beta chain. The antigen remains undetermined. Germline V lookup: CDR1 SEHNR, CDR2 FQNEAQ (reference sequence). This CDR3 comprises 15 residues. Unmatched junction bases numbered 3, after V lost 2 bases and J lost 3 bases. The entry originates in a study of PD-1 blockade in classical Hodgkin lymphoma. Overall study: Nivolumab was given intravenously to patients at 3 mg/kg every 2 weeks.

Profiled with immunoSEQ multiplex PCR; TCRdb holds only in-frame clones, not every one. Of over 80,000 clones in the sample, about three quarters were seen once. General study points: The study found complete responders had baseline diversity similar to newly diagnosed patients. It was CD4+ TCR diversity, not CD8+, that rose significantly by C4D1.

Time point indicated: cycle 4 day 1 (C4D1), after less than 7 weeks of nivolumab. Relapses following autologous stem cell transplantation were seen in all patients, with brentuximab vedotin exposure varying. Complete response, partial response or progressive disease made up the best responses. This specimen was peripheral blood mononuclear cells (PBMCs), taken before the fourth cycle of nivolumab. The genes are TRBV7-9 and TRBJ2-5; 10 bases agree with TRBD1. This TCR came from a human donor with classical Hodgkin lymphoma. The CDR3 DNA sequence: TGTGCCAGCAGCTTAACCGGGACAGGGGAAGAGACCCAGTACTTC. The encoded protein is CASSLTGTGEETQYF.